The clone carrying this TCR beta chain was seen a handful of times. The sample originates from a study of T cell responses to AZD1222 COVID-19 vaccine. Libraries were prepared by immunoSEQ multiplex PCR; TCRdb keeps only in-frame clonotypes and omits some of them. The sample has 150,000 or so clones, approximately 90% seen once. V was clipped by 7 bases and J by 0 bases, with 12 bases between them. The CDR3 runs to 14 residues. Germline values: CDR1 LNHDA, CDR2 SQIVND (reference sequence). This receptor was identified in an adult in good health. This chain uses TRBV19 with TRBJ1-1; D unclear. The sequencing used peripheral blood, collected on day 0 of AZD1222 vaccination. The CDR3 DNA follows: TGTGCCAGTACCGCGGGGATCTTGAACACTGAAGCTTTCTTT. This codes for CASTAGILNTEAFF.